This T cell receptor beta chain was sequenced during a study of blood T cell repertoires in COVID-19. Turning to the study itself: COVID-19 samples from acute and convalescent phases originated in the United States, Italy and Spain. Sample material is recorded as cDNA or gDNA derived from T cells, B-cell-depleted T cells, or PBMCs.

In the original workflow: Estimation of nucleated cell counts relied on the amplification of reference gene primers. Produced via immunoSEQ multiplex PCR; TCRdb's table is partial and in-frame only. V and J calls and clone size are as listed in that table; D and trimming were resolved from the DNA. Of about 110,000 clones listed, about three quarters are singletons. This clone was seen repeatedly, ten times or more. Germline V gene sequence: CDR1 SGHNT, CDR2 YENEEA. The V segment lost 0 bases and the J segment 1 base; nucleotides outside the gene matches: 11. This CDR3 spans 19 amino acids. The Seattle site enrolled patients during active infection and followed them longitudinally.

The rearrangement uses TRBV11-3 and TRBJ2-1, with 8 bases matching TRBD1. Source material: peripheral blood. The TCR was taken from an elderly man with COVID-19, enrolled during active disease. Here the CDR3 reads CASSLDPRGQGMSYNEQFF. CDR3 in DNA: TGTGCCAGCAGCTTAGATCCTCGCGGACAGGGAATGTCCTACAATGAGCAGTTCTTC.